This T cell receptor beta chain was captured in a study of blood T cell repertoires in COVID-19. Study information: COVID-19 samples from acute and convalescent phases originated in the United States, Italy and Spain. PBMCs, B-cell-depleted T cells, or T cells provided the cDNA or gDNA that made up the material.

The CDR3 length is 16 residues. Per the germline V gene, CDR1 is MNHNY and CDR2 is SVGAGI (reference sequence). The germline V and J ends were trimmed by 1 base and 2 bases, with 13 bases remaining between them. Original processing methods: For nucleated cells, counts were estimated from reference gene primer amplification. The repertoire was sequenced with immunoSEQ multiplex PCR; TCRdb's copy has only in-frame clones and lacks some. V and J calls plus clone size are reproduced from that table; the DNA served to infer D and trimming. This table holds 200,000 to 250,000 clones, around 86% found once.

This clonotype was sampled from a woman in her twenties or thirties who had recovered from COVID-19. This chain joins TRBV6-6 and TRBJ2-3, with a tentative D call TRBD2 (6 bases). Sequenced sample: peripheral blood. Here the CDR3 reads CASSYLPREITDTQYF. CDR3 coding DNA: TGTGCCAGCAGTTACTTACCGCGGGAAATCACAGATACGCAGTATTTT.